Detailed here is one T cell receptor beta chain. Enrolled during active infection, Seattle patients were then followed longitudinally. V shed 4 bases and J 4 bases; nucleotides not matched to a gene: 2. This CDR3 region has 15 residues. Germline CDR1 reads LGHDT; CDR2 reads YNNKEL (reference sequence). The table came from immunoSEQ multiplex PCR; TCRdb's copy has only in-frame clones and leaves some out. The data contain about 73,000 clones, 70% to 80% of them singletons. The data stem from a study of blood T cell repertoires in COVID-19. In the study overall: The study drew acute and convalescent COVID-19 samples from the United States, Italy and Spain.

The sequenced material came from peripheral blood. This TCR derives from a man between 70 and 80 years old with COVID-19, enrolled during active disease. V and J are TRBV3-1 (or the pseudogene TRBV3-2) and TRBJ2-7, with 15 bases identical to TRBD2. CDR3 amino acids: CASSLGTSGRYEQYF. The CDR3 DNA follows: TGTGCCAGCAGCCTCGGGACTAGCGGGAGGTACGAGCAGTACTTC.